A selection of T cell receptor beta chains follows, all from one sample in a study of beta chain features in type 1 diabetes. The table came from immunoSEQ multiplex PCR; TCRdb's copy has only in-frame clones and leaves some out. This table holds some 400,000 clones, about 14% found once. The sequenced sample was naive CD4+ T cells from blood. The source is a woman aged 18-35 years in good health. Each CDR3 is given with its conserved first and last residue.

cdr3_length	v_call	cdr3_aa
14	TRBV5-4	CASSGGQNRDEAFF
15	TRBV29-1	CSALEGQGAKNIQYF
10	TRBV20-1	CSARLAGVIF
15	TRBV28	CASSPSYSGANVLTF
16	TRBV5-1	CASSGVGAGVAETQYF
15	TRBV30	CAWRRIRQNTGELFF
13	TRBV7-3	CASSLGEGGAQYF
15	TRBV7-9	CASSFWTGGSYEQYF
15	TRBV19	CASSTRREIPNEQFF
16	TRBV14	CASSQQVRSGANVLTF
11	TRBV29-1	CSVSRVHEQYF
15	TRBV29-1	CSVSRTGPRPETQYF
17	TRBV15	CATSRRGGGARYNEQFF
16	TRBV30	CAWSAKPTGAKNIQYF
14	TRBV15	CATSTGSGVVEQYF
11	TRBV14	CASSPLYEQYF
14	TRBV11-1	CASSGASSTDTQYF
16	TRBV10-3	CATAPSDRGDQETQYF
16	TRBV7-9	CASSFRVQALNTEAFF
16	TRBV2	CASRRTGTGGQETQYF
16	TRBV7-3	CASSSPQGRYNNEQFF
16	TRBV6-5	CASSYSRLADYNEQFF
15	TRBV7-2	CATSMSGRSVNEQFF
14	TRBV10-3	CATDGDRGRDEQFF
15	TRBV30	CAWSVRSRLSGELFF
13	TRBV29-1	CSGTAGPTGELFF
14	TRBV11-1	CASSLRFGISEQYF
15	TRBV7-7	CASSPRVAPYNEQFF
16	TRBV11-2	CASTPRLAGDTDTQYF
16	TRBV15	CATSRGTSGSLYEQYF
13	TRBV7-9	CASSAGGNTEAFF
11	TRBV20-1	CSARSGALQYF
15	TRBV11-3	CASSYGTGRQETQYF
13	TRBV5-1	CASSPLGAGELFF
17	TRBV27	CASLPILAGGDGNEQFF
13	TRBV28	CSAATLILNEQFF
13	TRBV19	CASTEGRLGTQYF
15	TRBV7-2	CASSPNRGHNQPQHF
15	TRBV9	CASSVGGLSGNTIYF
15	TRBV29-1	CSVERFTGGHYGYTF
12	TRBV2	CASRDYLYEQYF
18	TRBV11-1	CASSLEGLAGGLGNEQFF
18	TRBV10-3	CAISVPPRAGIGTDTQYF
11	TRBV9	CASSPAYEQYF
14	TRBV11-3	CASSVRQGAREQYF
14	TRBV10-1	CASTSAAATDTQYF
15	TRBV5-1	CASSSGTSGTNEQFF
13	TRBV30	CAWRRRYPGELFF
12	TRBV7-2	CASSLANYEQYF
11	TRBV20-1	CSASHRETQYF